This TCR beta chain was sequenced for a study of OX40 agonist ivuxolimab in advanced cancers. Overall study context: The patients received agonistic anti-OX40 (CD134) antibody ivuxolimab. Patient treatment consisted of intravenous ivuxolimab administration every 2 weeks at 0.01 to 10 mg/kg. General study points: Some nonresponders additionally presented with little normalized T-cell clonal expansion.

The data were produced by immunoSEQ multiplex PCR, yet TCRdb's version contains in-frame clones alone and is incomplete. The sample yields just over 60,000 clones, about 92% seen once. Systemic immunosuppression or a history of autoimmune disease excluded patients. On this clone itself: Its antigen remains unidentified.

The CDR3 sequence is 17 residues long. This chain uses TRBV21-1 with TRBJ1-2; TRBD1 is taken as the D call from the table, unchecked against the DNA. TRBV21-1 is recorded as a pseudogene. The origin of this receptor is an adult with an advanced solid tumor such as melanoma, head and neck, liver or kidney cancer. The sample was CD4+ or CD8+ T cells sorted from blood, taken in a trial of the OX40 agonist ivuxolimab. The CDR3 region is CASSKGSGTYGVRGYTF. DNA for the CDR3: TGTGCCAGCAGCAAGGGTTCCGGGACATACGGCGTGAGAGGCTACACCTTC.